Sequencing of this T cell receptor (beta chain) was carried out in a study of breast tumors, draining lymph nodes, adjacent tissues. In this sample, this clonotype turned up many times. Its matching antigen is unknown. Study findings and constraints: That most tumor T cells come from lymph nodes remained unproven. Tumor repertoires ranked between lymph nodes and nontumor tissue in diversity, with V and J gene preferences.

TCRdb fed the multiplex PCR reads into MiXCR, producing one record per CDR3 protein. The data contain over 20,000 distinct CDR3 sequences, about 30% of them singletons. Germline CDR1 is DFQATT and CDR2 is SNEGSKA (reference sequence). The CDR3 covers 13 residues. The V and J ends lost 1 base and 7 bases, in that order; junction bases with no gene match: 3. The chain uses TRBV20-1 and TRBJ2-7, with 11 bases lining up with TRBD2. The material sequenced was breast tumor tissue. The TCR was taken from a female donor with breast cancer. Some clones in this sample may be carry-over from other donors' samples. CDR3 sequence (DNA): TGCAGTGCTAGAGGACTAGCGGGAAGGGAGCAGTACTTC. This codes for CSARGLAGREQYF.